The source of this T cell receptor beta chain is a study of cytomegalovirus exposure and HLA in healthy donors. Study-level findings and limits: Analyses of presence and absence presupposed an approximately uniform sequencing depth across donors. Most TCR beta V segments were productive about 87% or about 30% of the time in an earlier analysis.

Points on this clone: Its antigen remains unidentified.

The CDR3 consists of 16 residues. Trimming shortened V by 1 base and J by 3 bases, and 15 bases separated the two germline ends. Germline-derived CDR1 and CDR2 are MGHRA and YSYEKL. Researchers ran the PCR with 60 Vbeta and 13 Jbeta primers. TCRdb's table, derived via immunoSEQ multiplex PCR, lists solely in-frame clones and lacks some. The data contain around 160,000 clones, around 68% of them singletons. Each donor was nominally healthy when sampled (though unrecorded immune exposures were likely). The specimen sequenced was PBMCs. The V call is TRBV4-1, the J call TRBJ1-2; maybe TRBD1 (6 bases). The origin of this receptor is a woman between 40 and 55 years old in good health and CMV-seropositive. The CDR3 DNA sequence: TGCGCCAGCAGCCAAGCCTTCGGGGCAGGGGACTATGGCTACACCTTC. Its protein is CASSQAFGAGDYGYTF.